These 28 T cell receptor beta chains came from one sample sequenced in a study of cytomegalovirus exposure and HLA in healthy donors. The repertoire was sequenced with immunoSEQ multiplex PCR; TCRdb's copy has only in-frame clones and lacks some. Among approximately 82,000 clones listed, 85% to 95% were seen once. Sequenced: PBMCs. Receptors were obtained from a woman between 18 and 30 years old in good health and CMV-seronegative.

The rearrangement links TRBV6-1 to TRBJ2-3, with 7 bases fitting TRBD2. Germline CDR1 reads MNHNS; CDR2 reads SASEGT. The CDR3 runs to 14 residues. V shed 6 bases and J 2 bases; nucleotides not matched to a gene: 5. CDR3 in amino acids: CASRRRGDTDTQYF. DNA for the CDR3: TGTGCCAGCAGGCGTCGGGGGGACACAGATACGCAGTATTTT.

This clone was found once. The gene calls are TRBV10-2 and TRBJ1-5; TRBD1 might be the D (6 bases). V was pared by 6 bases and J by 3 bases, with 24 bases between. The CDR3 spans 18 residues. Germline V gene sequence: CDR1 WSHSY, CDR2 SAAADI. CDR3 coding DNA: TGCGCCAGCAGCTCAAGGACCATCGGACAGTCTGTCAATCAGCCCCAGCATTTT. Protein product: CASSSRTIGQSVNQPQHF.

This rearrangement joins TRBV9 to TRBJ1-1; no reliable D call. The CDR3 has 12 amino acids. Germline loops: CDR1 SGDLS, CDR2 YYNGEE. The ends were cut back, 7 bases at V and 5 bases at J, with 12 bases in the middle. The CDR3 reads CASGSGGTEAFF. The CDR3 DNA reads as TGTGCCAGCGGCTCGGGCGGGACTGAAGCTTTCTTT.

The rearrangement links TRBV7-8 to TRBJ2-5; 7 bases fit TRBD1. From germline, CDR1 is SGHVS and CDR2 FQNEAQ. J gave up 2 bases and V 5 bases, and 11 bases lay outside the gene matches. The CDR3 runs to 16 residues. CDR3 nucleotide sequence: TGTGCCAGCAGCACAGGGGAACAGCCGCTACAAGAGACCCAGTACTTC. Encoded protein: CASSTGEQPLQETQYF.

This clone has only one observation. V is TRBV4-3 and J is TRBJ2-2, with D perhaps matching TRBD2 (5 bases). This CDR3 has 17 residues. Germline CDR1 LGHNA, CDR2 YSLEER. V lost 0 bases and J 6 bases, leaving 17 bases between the germline ends. The CDR3 sequence: CASSQEEVVPGPGELFF. Here the CDR3 DNA reads TGCGCCAGCAGCCAAGAGGAGGTCGTTCCCGGGCCCGGGGAGCTGTTTTTT.

V usage is TRBV11-2 and J usage is TRBJ2-7; tentative D call: TRBD1 (6 bases). Germline V gene sequence: CDR1 SGHAT, CDR2 FQNNGV. The V end lost 3 bases, the J end lost 2 bases, and 11 bases lay between the germline ends. This CDR3 comprises 14 residues. The CDR3 nucleotides are TGTGCCAGCAGCTTGTACGGACAGACCTACGAGCAGTACTTC. It translates to CASSLYGQTYEQYF.

This chain connects TRBV29-1 to TRBJ1-1; TRBD1 agrees at 7 bases. The CDR3 runs to 14 residues. The germline gives CDR1 SQVTM, CDR2 ANQGSEA. The ends lost 5 bases at V and 4 bases at J; junction bases unmatched: 10. CDR3 amino acids: CSVLAFNRGTEAFF. The CDR3 nucleotides read TGCAGCGTTCTGGCCTTTAACAGGGGCACTGAAGCTTTCTTT.

This chain links TRBV4-1 with TRBJ1-5, with D possibly matching TRBD1 (5 bases). CDR1 MGHRA and CDR2 YSYEKL come from the germline V gene. The CDR3 is 17 amino acids. Trimming removed 0 bases at V and 2 bases at J, with 14 bases between. CDR3 DNA: TGCGCCAGCAGCCAAGATCTTTCGGTCAGGGGCAATCAGCCCCAGCATTTT. Its protein product is CASSQDLSVRGNQPQHF.

V is TRBV10-2 and J is TRBJ2-7; 7 bases are a match to TRBD2. Germline V gene lookup returns CDR1 WSHSY and CDR2 SAAADI. The CDR3 is 13 amino acids. V was clipped by 4 bases and J by 3 bases; unmatched bases: 3. The CDR3 DNA follows: TGCGCCAGCAGTGTTGGGACTAACTACGAGCAGTACTTC. Protein sequence: CASSVGTNYEQYF.

The rearrangement links TRBV27 to TRBJ1-1; possibly TRBD1 for D (6 bases). The V gene lost 5 bases and the J gene lost 11 bases, with 18 bases spanning the gap. The germline V gene encodes CDR1 MNHEY and CDR2 SMNVEV (reference sequence). The CDR3 is made up of 13 amino acids. CDR3 sequence: CASSAKTGSNAFF. The DNA of the CDR3 is TGTGCCAGCAGTGCAAAAACAGGGAGTAACGCTTTCTTT.

As DNA, the CDR3 is TGTGCCAGCAGCTTAAGGGGGCGCACAGATACGCAGTATTTT. Encoded protein: CASSLRGRTDTQYF. The V and J genes are TRBV5-8 and TRBJ2-3; TRBD1 agrees at 7 bases. This CDR3 is 14 amino acids long. Germline V gene lookup returns CDR1 SGHTS and CDR2 YDEGEE. V lost 2 bases, J lost 1 base, and 1 base stayed unmatched.

This CDR3 is CASRQQGGLNEQFF. The CDR3 DNA is TGCGCCAGTCGACAGCAGGGGGGTTTGAATGAGCAGTTCTTC. The chain uses TRBV5-1 and TRBJ2-1, with a tentative D call TRBD1 (7 bases). V dropped 8 bases and J dropped 7 bases, with 19 bases sitting between them. This CDR3 has 14 amino acids. Germline values: CDR1 SGHRS, CDR2 YFSETQ.

This clone was recorded only once. The gene calls are TRBV25-1 and TRBJ2-5; maybe TRBD1 (7 bases). The V gene's germline CDR1 is MGHDK and CDR2 SYGVNS. The V end lost 1 base, the J end lost 4 bases, and 13 bases lay between the germline ends. The CDR3 spans 15 residues. In nucleotides, the CDR3 is TGTGCCAGCAGTGAATGGGCAGGGGGAGGAGAGACCCAGTACTTC. Translated: CASSEWAGGGETQYF.

The gene calls are TRBV10-3 and TRBJ2-7, with 9 bases fitting TRBD2. The length of the CDR3 is 13 residues. CDR1 and CDR2 (germline): ENHRY, SYGVKD. The V segment lost 8 bases and the J segment 6 bases; nucleotides outside the gene matches: 8. The CDR3 region has the DNA TGTGCCATCGGGGGGCTAGCGGGACGCGAGCAGTACTTC. It is translated as CAIGGLAGREQYF.

CDR3 DNA: TGTGCCAGCAGTTCACCAGGGGGGAAGACTGAAGCTTTCTTT. Amino acids: CASSSPGGKTEAFF. This sequence joins TRBV27 and TRBJ1-1; 7 bases agree with TRBD1. V shed 4 bases, J shed 5 bases, and the junction held 7 bases outside the gene matches. This CDR3 has 14 residues. The germline V gene has CDR1 MNHEY and CDR2 SMNVEV (reference sequence).

The chain couples TRBV6-6 to TRBJ1-4; D is possibly TRBD1 (6 bases). Trimming removed 9 bases at V and 0 bases at J, with 8 bases between. The germline V gene has CDR1 MNHNY and CDR2 SVGAGI (reference sequence). The CDR3 consists of 13 residues. CDR3 in DNA: TGTGCCAGTAGGACAGCAACTAATGAAAAACTGTTTTTT. It specifies CASRTATNEKLFF.

This clone was recorded once. The chain is built from TRBV11-2 and TRBJ2-2; 7 bases are shared with TRBD2. Trimming cost V 5 bases and J 2 bases; bases outside gene matches: 5. The CDR3 consists of 15 residues. Germline V gives CDR1 SGHAT, CDR2 FQNNGV. CDR3 nucleotide sequence: TGTGCCAGCAGCGAGGGACTAACTAACACCGGGGAGCTGTTTTTT. It yields the protein CASSEGLTNTGELFF. The full variable domain, its missing parts supplied by reference TRBV11-2 and TRBJ2-2, is EAGVAQSPRYKIIEKRQSVAFWCNPISGHATLYWYQQILGQGPKLLIQFQNNGVVDDSQLPKDRFSAERLKGVDSTLKIQPAKLEDSAVYLCASSEGLTNTGELFFGEGSRLTVL.

The J gene is TRBJ1-2, the V gene TRBV19; 7 bases align to TRBD1. CDR3 length equals 13 residues. Germline V CDR1 and CDR2: LNHDA, SQIVND (reference sequence). V lost 9 bases and J lost 3; bases outside the gene matches: 7. CDR3 sequence (DNA): TGTGCCAGCAGGACAGGAGGGTACTATGGCTACACCTTC. The encoded protein is CASRTGGYYGYTF.

This clone was counted once. The chain combines TRBV4-1 with TRBJ1-3; 9 bases fit TRBD1. The CDR3 runs 17 residues. Germline V CDR1 and CDR2: MGHRA, YSYEKL. V trimming: 0 bases; J trimming: 3 bases; junction bases outside the gene matches: 6. The CDR3 region has the DNA TGCGCCAGCAGCCAAGAAGGGAAGGGACAGGGTGGAAACACCATATATTTT. Protein product: CASSQEGKGQGGNTIYF.

The chain carries TRBV5-6 and TRBJ2-7; 12 nucleotides line up with TRBD2. Germline loops: CDR1 SGHDT, CDR2 YYEEEE. V was pared by 5 bases and J by 4 bases, with 7 bases of the junction left unmatched. This CDR3 spans 15 amino acids. CDR3 in amino acids: CASSSMTSGSYEQYF. In DNA form, the CDR3 reads TGTGCCAGCAGTTCAATGACTAGCGGGAGTTACGAGCAGTACTTC. Based on the CDR3 plus reference TRBV5-6 and TRBJ2-7, the full variable domain is DAGVTQSPTHLIKTRGQQVTLRCSPKSGHDTVSWYQQALGQGPQFIFQYYEEEERQRGNFPDRFSGHQFPNYSSELNVNALLLGDSALYLCASSSMTSGSYEQYFGPGTRLTVT.

This sequence joins TRBV10-3 and TRBJ2-3, with 9 bases that match TRBD2. Losses at the gene ends were 3 bases for V and 4 bases for J; bases not matched to a gene: 8. The CDR3 has 16 residues. Germline CDR1 is ENHRY and CDR2 is SYGVKD. The CDR3 DNA sequence: TGTGCCATCAGTGACCCCGGCGGGGGGGCCGCAGATACGCAGTATTTT. Its protein product is CAISDPGGGAADTQYF.

V gene TRBV7-8 combines with J gene TRBJ1-1; no clear D. Trimming pared 1 base from V and 10 bases from J, leaving 13 bases between. Looked up from germline, CDR1 is SGHVS and CDR2 is FQNEAQ. CDR3 length: 13 residues. CDR3 residues: CASSLVAGWVAFF. For the CDR3, the DNA is TGTGCCAGCAGCTTAGTAGCGGGGTGGGTAGCTTTCTTT.

The chain joins TRBV20-1 to TRBJ1-1; weak D call: TRBD1 (5 bases). Looked up from germline, CDR1 is DFQATT and CDR2 is SNEGSKA (reference sequence). Trimming stripped 6 bases from V and 10 bases from J, with 15 bases between. The CDR3 length is 11 residues. The CDR3 nucleotides read TGCAGTGCCAACCCAGGGCGGGGAGCTTTCTTT. Its protein is CSANPGRGAFF.

CDR3 DNA: TGTGCCAGCAGACAGGGGCCCTACAATGAGCAGTTCTTC. It translates to CASRQGPYNEQFF. The chain joins TRBV2 to TRBJ2-1; TRBD1 agrees at 7 bases. The ends lost 6 bases at V and 2 bases at J; junction bases unmatched: 1. Germline V gene lookup returns CDR1 SNHLY and CDR2 FYNNEI. The CDR3 covers 13 residues.

This clone appeared once. V and J are TRBV7-7 and TRBJ2-2, with 9 bases that match TRBD2. With 5 bases clipped from V and 7 bases from J, the junction kept 5 bases outside the gene matches. Germline lookup yields CDR1 SSHAT and CDR2 FNYEAQ (reference sequence). CDR3 length equals 14 residues. The CDR3 loop is CASSRGTSNGELFF. The CDR3 DNA sequence: TGTGCCAGCAGCAGGGGGACTAGCAACGGGGAGCTGTTTTTT.

The chain combines TRBV14 with TRBJ2-1; the D is unclear. The CDR3 contains 14 residues. Germline V gives CDR1 SGHDN, CDR2 FVKESK. Trimming removed 3 bases at V and 4 bases at J, with 10 bases between. The CDR3 is CASSQLQNYNEQFF. DNA of the CDR3: TGTGCCAGCAGCCAGTTACAGAATTACAATGAGCAGTTCTTC.

The V and J genes are TRBV6-6 and TRBJ2-5, with 8 bases aligning to TRBD1. Unmatched junction bases numbered 4, after V lost 2 bases and J lost 2 bases. The length of the CDR3 is 15 residues. Germline V lookup: CDR1 MNHNY, CDR2 SVGAGI (reference sequence). Here the CDR3 DNA reads TGTGCCAGCAGTTACCCGTACAGGGGGCAAGAGACCCAGTACTTC. Translated, it gives CASSYPYRGQETQYF.

This clone was counted once. V gene TRBV19 combines with J gene TRBJ2-2, with a weak D call TRBD1 (5 bases). Trimming stripped 7 bases from V and 4 bases from J, with 13 bases between. CDR1 LNHDA and CDR2 SQIVND come from the germline V gene (reference sequence). CDR3 length: 14 residues. CDR3 sequence reads: CASTKGPGTGELFF. The CDR3 bases are TGTGCCAGTACGAAGGGGCCGGGCACCGGGGAGCTGTTTTTT.